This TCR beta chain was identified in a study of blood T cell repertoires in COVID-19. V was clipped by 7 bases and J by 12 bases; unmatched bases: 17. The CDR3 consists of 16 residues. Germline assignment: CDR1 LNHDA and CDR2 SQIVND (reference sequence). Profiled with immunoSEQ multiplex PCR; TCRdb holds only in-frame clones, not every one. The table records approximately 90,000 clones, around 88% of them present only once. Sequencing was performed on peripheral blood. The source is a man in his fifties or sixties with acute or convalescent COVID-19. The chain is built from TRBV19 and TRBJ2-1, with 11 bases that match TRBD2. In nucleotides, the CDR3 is TGTGCCAGTACCCTATCCCCCCGTACTAGCGGGAGAGTGCAGTTCTTC. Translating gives CASTLSPRTSGRVQFF.